This T cell receptor beta chain originates from a study of T-cell memory formation after mild COVID-19. 5'RACE with constant-segment primers yielded barcoded, UMI-tagged TCR alpha and TCR beta cDNA libraries. Each CDR3 protein is one row after TCRdb ran MiXCR on the 5' RACE reads. The sample records 550,000 to 600,000 distinct CDR3 sequences, approximately 15% being singletons. Germline V gives CDR1 LNHDA, CDR2 SQIVND (reference sequence). The CDR3 is 13 amino acids. Trimming left V 1 base short and J 1 base short, with 4 bases between. What was sequenced was PBMCs or a T cell subset sorted from them (not recorded which). This TCR was recovered from an adult woman who had mild COVID-19 (a few samples of this study predate the infection). Cell type and time point are not known. V is TRBV19 and J is TRBJ1-1; unclear D gene. CDR3 protein: CASSIGRNTEAFF. The CDR3 nucleotides read TGTGCCAGTAGTATAGGGCGGAACACTGAAGCTTTCTTT.